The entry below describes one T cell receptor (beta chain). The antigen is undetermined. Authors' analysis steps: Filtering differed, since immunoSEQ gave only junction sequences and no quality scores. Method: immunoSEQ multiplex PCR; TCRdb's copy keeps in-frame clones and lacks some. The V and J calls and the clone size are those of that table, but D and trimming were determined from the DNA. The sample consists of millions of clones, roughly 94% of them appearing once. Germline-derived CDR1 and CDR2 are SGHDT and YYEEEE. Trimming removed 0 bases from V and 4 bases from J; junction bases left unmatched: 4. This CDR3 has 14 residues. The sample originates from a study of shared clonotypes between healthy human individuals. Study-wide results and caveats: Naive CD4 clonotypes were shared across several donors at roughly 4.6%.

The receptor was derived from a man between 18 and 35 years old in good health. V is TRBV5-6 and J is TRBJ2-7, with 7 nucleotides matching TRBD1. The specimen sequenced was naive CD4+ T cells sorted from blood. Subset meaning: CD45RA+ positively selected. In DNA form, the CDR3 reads TGTGCCAGCAGCTTGGGCCAGGGGGAATACGAGCAGTACTTC. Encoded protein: CASSLGQGEYEQYF.